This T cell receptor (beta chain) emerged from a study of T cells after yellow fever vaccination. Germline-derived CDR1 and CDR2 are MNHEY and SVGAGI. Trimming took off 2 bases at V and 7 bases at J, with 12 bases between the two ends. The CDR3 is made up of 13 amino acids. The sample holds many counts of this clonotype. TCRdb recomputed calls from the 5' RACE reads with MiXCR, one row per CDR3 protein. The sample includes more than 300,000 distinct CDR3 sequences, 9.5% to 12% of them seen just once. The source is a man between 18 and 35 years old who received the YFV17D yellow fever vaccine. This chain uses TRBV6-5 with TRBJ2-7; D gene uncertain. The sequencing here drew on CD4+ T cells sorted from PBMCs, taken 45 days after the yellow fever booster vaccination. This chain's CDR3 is CASSYPASREQYF. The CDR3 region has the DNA TGTGCCAGCAGTTACCCTGCCTCTCGTGAGCAGTACTTC.